This T cell receptor beta chain is from a study of blood T cells in healthy people across ages. Study-wide results and limits: Unsorted PBMCs blocked a conclusive comparison of naive and antigen-experienced cells.

A second PCR of 7 to 11 cycles used a sample-barcoded 5' primer and a J-beta primer mix. Per-sample output comprised a minimum of 3 million paired-end reads containing CDR3. Each CDR3 protein is one row after TCRdb ran MiXCR on the 5' RACE reads. The sample comprises approximately 690,000 distinct CDR3 sequences, 40% to 45% of which are singletons, and 30% rests with the top ten. This clonotype was counted a single time. The antigen is undetermined. J was trimmed by 4 bases and V by 6 bases; bases with no gene match: 16. This CDR3 region has 18 residues. In germline, CDR1 is MNHEY, CDR2 SVGEGT. J is TRBJ1-1 and V is TRBV6-2 or TRBV6-3, with 11 bases identical to TRBD1. Sequencing was done on a sample of blood. The receptor was derived from a man older than 75 in good health. The DNA for the CDR3 is TGTGCCAGCAGGGAACCGGGACAGGGGGTACCGCCGGTCACTGAAGCTTTCTTT. Protein sequence: CASREPGQGVPPVTEAFF.